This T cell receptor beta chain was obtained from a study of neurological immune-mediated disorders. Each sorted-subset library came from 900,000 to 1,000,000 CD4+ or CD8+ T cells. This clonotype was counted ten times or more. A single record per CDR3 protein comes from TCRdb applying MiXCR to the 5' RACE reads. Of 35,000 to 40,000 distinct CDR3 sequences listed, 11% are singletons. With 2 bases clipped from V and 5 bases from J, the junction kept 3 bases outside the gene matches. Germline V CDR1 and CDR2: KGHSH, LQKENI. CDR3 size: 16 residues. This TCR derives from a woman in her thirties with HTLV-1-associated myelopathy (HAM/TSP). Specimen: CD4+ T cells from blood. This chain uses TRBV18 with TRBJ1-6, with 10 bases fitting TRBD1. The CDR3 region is CASSPWGQGNNSPLHF. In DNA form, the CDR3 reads TGTGCCAGCTCACCATGGGGACAGGGGAATAATTCACCCCTCCACTTT.